The 9 T cell receptor beta chains below were found in one sample sequenced in a study of blood T cell repertoires in COVID-19. TCRdb's table, derived via immunoSEQ multiplex PCR, lists solely in-frame clones and lacks some. The sample gives roughly 380,000 clones, around 87% of which show up once; approximately 1.2% is in the top ten. Sequencing input: PBMCs or T cells enriched from blood (not recorded which). The receptors come from a man aged 25 to 40 who had recovered from COVID-19.

This clone appeared a single time. This sequence joins TRBV7-9 and TRBJ1-1; 7 nucleotides align to TRBD1. CDR1 and CDR2 from the germline V gene are SEHNR and FQNEAQ (reference sequence). With 10 bases clipped from V and 4 bases from J, the junction kept 12 bases outside the gene matches. This CDR3 spans 14 amino acids. CDR3 DNA sequence: TGTGCCATAACCCGCACAGGGGCCCCCACTGAAGCTTTCTTT. It encodes CAITRTGAPTEAFF.

To note about this clone: An end of the junction does not agree with germline; a read error may underlie this. The CDR3 reads CASSQGGITEAFF. CDR3 sequence (DNA): TGTGCCAGCAGTCAAGGGGGCATCACTGAAGCTTTCTTT. This chain joins TRBV14 and TRBJ1-1; 7 positions match TRBD1. Looked up from germline, CDR1 is SGHDN and CDR2 is FVKESK. The CDR3 loop spans 13 amino acids.

Here the CDR3 reads CASSLNYGSGNTIYF. Written as DNA, the CDR3 is TGTGCCAGCAGCTTAAACTACGGATCTGGAAACACCATATATTTT. V gene TRBV11-2 combines with J gene TRBJ1-3; D unclear. The germline gives CDR1 SGHAT, CDR2 FQNNGV. The ends were cut back, 2 bases at V and 1 base at J, with 9 bases in the middle. CDR3 length: 15 amino acids.

The table lists this clone with a few counts. This chain joins TRBV5-5 and TRBJ1-4; TRBD1 matches at 8 bases. The trim removed 4 bases at V and 4 bases at J, leaving 6 bases unmatched. From germline, CDR1 is SGHKS and CDR2 YYEKEE (reference sequence). This CDR3 has 15 amino acids. The CDR3 bases are TGTGCCAGCAGCGTGAGGACAGGGAATAATGAAAAACTGTTTTTT. Protein: CASSVRTGNNEKLFF.

The rearrangement uses TRBV14 and TRBJ1-5; no reliable D call. This CDR3 spans 12 amino acids. V gave up 1 base and J gave up 7 bases, with 5 bases separating them. From germline, CDR1 is SGHDN and CDR2 FVKESK. The CDR3, as DNA: TGTGCCAGCAGCCAAGGAGGGCAGCCCCAGCATTTT. Its protein is CASSQGGQPQHF. Based on the CDR3 plus reference TRBV14 and TRBJ1-5, the full variable domain is EAGVTQFPSHSVIEKGQTVTLRCDPISGHDNLYWYRRVMGKEIKFLLHFVKESKQDESGMPNNRFLAERTGGTYSTLKVQPAELEDSGVYFCASSQGGQPQHFGDGTRLSIL.

The rearrangement uses TRBV19 and TRBJ1-6, with TRBD1 matching over 7 bases. Germline V gene lookup returns CDR1 LNHDA and CDR2 SQIVND (reference sequence). The length of the CDR3 is 14 residues. J was trimmed by 5 bases and V by 6 bases; bases with no gene match: 4. CDR3 nucleotide sequence: TGTGCCAGTAGCCCGACAGGGAATAATTCACCCCTCCACTTT. Translation: CASSPTGNNSPLHF.

This chain uses TRBV7-3 with TRBJ2-6; 7 bases are a match to TRBD2. Germline CDR1 reads SGHTA; CDR2 reads FQGTGA. The CDR3 contains 20 residues. The V and J ends lost 1 base and 4 bases, in that order; junction bases with no gene match: 16. The CDR3 reads CASSLSVGGTLVAGANVLTF. Here the CDR3 DNA reads TGTGCCAGCAGCTTAAGTGTCGGGGGGACCCTCGTAGCCGGGGCCAACGTCCTGACTTTC.

This chain connects TRBV9 to TRBJ2-3, with TRBD1 matching over 9 bases. CDR3 size: 16 residues. Trimming at V came to 6 bases and at J to 2 bases, leaving 10 bases not matched to a gene. CDR1 is SGDLS, CDR2 YYNGEE, per germline. The CDR3 coding sequence is TGTGCCAGCACCCCGACCGGGACAGGGAACACAGATACGCAGTATTTT. Translation gives CASTPTGTGNTDTQYF.

This clone came up once. J is TRBJ1-5 and V is TRBV30; D is unclear. V was cut by 2 bases and J by 5 bases, with 10 bases left in between. This CDR3 has 13 residues. Germline CDR1 GTSNPN, CDR2 SVGIG (reference sequence). This CDR3 is CAWSREADQPQHF. The CDR3 DNA reads TGTGCCTGGAGTCGGGAGGCCGATCAGCCCCAGCATTTT.